Below are 5 T cell receptor beta chains sequenced from a single sample in a study of low-dose radiotherapy and immunotherapy resistance in tumors. This sample's time point: before trial treatment. First-strand cDNA relied on TRAV- and TRBV-specific primers spanning alpha and beta chains. TCRs were amplified for approximately 21 PCR cycles with a constant-region primer and V-primer adapter. TCRdb redid the calling of the reads with MiXCR, one entry per CDR3 protein. This repertoire shows about 39,000 distinct CDR3 sequences, 25% to 40% found once; its top ten account for less than 4%. The sample was PBMCs, taken before treatment. These receptors were taken from a male donor with gallbladder cancer.

This clonotype was counted between two and nine times. The rearrangement links TRBV29-1 to TRBJ2-3; 8 positions match TRBD2. V lost 7 bases and J lost 1; bases outside the gene matches: 16. Germline lookup yields CDR1 SQVTM and CDR2 ANQGSEA. This CDR3 has 17 residues. CDR3 amino acids: CSAQSGGLGAGTDTQYF. In DNA form, the CDR3 reads TGCAGCGCCCAATCCGGGGGACTAGGCGCGGGCACAGATACGCAGTATTTT.

This clonotype has at least ten counts. A junction boundary mismatches the germline segment, possibly from a read error. The rearrangement uses TRBV30 and TRBJ2-7, with D possibly being TRBD1 or TRBD2 (5 bases each). The germline V gene encodes CDR1 GTSNPN and CDR2 SVGIG (reference sequence). This CDR3 has 13 amino acids. CDR3 bases: TGTGCCTGGAGTGTACTCGAGGGGAATTTCGCCCGCTTC. Translating it yields CAWSVLEGNFARF.

The chain has TRBV3-1 and TRBJ2-3; D gene ambiguous. The CDR3 runs 13 residues. The V gene lost 3 bases and the J gene lost 5 bases, with 9 bases spanning the gap. CDR1 LGHDT and CDR2 YNNKEL come from the germline V gene (reference sequence). The CDR3 protein is CASSHKLRDTQYF. CDR3 sequence (DNA): TGTGCCAGCAGCCACAAGTTACGAGATACGCAGTATTTT.

This clonotype was seen more than once but under ten times. The rearrangement uses TRBV20-1 and TRBJ2-1; D may correspond to TRBD1 or TRBD2 (5 bases each). Per germline, CDR1 DFQATT and CDR2 SNEGSKA (reference sequence). The CDR3 is 18 amino acids. V was shortened by 0 bases and J by 5 bases, with 23 bases between the two germline ends. The CDR3 DNA is TGCAGTGCTAGAGATTGGGGGATAAAAACAAGTCCAAACAATGAGCAGTTCTTC. It yields the protein CSARDWGIKTSPNNEQFF.

For this clonotype: A far larger clone is a single base away, which makes a read error likely. The J gene is TRBJ2-1, the V gene TRBV2, with TRBD1 matching over 8 bases. Losses at the gene ends were 5 bases for V and 10 bases for J; bases not matched to a gene: 19. From germline, CDR1 is SNHLY and CDR2 FYNNEI. The CDR3 length is 17 residues. The CDR3: CASSYPLVRQGSYEQFF. CDR3 bases: TGTGCCAGCAGTTACCCTCTAGTTCGACAGGGGTCCTACGAGCAGTTCTTC.